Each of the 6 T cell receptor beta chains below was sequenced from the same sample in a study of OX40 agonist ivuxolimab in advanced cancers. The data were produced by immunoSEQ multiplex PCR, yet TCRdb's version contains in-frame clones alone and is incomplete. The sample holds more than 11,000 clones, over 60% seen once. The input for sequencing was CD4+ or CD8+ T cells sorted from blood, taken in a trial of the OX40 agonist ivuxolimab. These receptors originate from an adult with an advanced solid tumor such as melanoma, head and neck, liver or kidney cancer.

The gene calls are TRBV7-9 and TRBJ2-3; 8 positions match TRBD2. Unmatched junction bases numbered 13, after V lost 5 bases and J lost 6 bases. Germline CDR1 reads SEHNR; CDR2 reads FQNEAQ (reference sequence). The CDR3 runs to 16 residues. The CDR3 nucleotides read TGTGCCAGCAGCCCCCGGTACGGGACTAGGATGGATACGCAGTATTTT. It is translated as CASSPRYGTRMDTQYF.

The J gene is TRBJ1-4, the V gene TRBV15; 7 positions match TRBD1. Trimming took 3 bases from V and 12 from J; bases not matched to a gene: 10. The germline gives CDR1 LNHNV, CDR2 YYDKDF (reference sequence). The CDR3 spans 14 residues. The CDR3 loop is CATSSHRVQGELFF. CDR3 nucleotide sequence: TGTGCCACCAGCAGTCACAGGGTTCAGGGGGAACTGTTTTTT.

The CDR3 protein is CASSLIQGGGEQYF. DNA for the CDR3: TGCGCCAGCAGCTTGATCCAGGGGGGCGGGGAGCAGTACTTC. The genes are TRBV5-1 and TRBJ2-7; weak D call: TRBD1 (7 bases). V gave up 1 base and J gave up 7 bases, with 15 bases separating them. Germline assignment: CDR1 SGHRS and CDR2 YFSETQ. The CDR3 runs to 14 residues.

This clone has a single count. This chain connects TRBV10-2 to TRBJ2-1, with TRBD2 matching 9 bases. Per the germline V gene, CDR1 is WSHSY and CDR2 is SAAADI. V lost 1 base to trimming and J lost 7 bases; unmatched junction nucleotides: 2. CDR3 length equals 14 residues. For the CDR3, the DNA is TGCGCCAGCAGTGAGTGGACTAGCGTTAATGAGCAGTTCTTC. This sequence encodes CASSEWTSVNEQFF.

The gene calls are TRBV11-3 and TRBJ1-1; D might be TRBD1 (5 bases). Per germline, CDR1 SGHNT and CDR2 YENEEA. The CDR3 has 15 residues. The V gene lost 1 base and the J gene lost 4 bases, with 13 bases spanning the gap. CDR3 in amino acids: CASSLVGGKGTEAFF. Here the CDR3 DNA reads TGTGCCAGCAGCTTAGTGGGGGGGAAGGGCACTGAAGCTTTCTTT.

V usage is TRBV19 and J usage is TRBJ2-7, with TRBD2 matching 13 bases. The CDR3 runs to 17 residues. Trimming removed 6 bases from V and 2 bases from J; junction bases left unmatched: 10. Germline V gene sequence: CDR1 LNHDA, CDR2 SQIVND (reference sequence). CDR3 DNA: TGTGCCAGTAGCTGGACTAGCGGGAGCGGGGGGACCTACGAGCAGTACTTC. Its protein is CASSWTSGSGGTYEQYF.